This TCR beta chain came from a study of T cell clonotyping in hematopoietic cell transplantation. Study-level points and caveats: Graft donor and pretransplant recipient Inverse Simpson Index values predicted broader posttransplant TCR diversity. After transplant, recipient diversity fell while pathologically expanded clonotypes grew through day 180.

Only in-frame clones appear in the TCRdb table, and some are missing; sequencing was by immunoSEQ multiplex PCR. The table shows roughly 9,300 clones, with about 47% occurring only once. V gave up 7 bases and J gave up 3 bases; unmatched junction bases: 5. The CDR3 covers 13 residues. Germline-derived CDR1 and CDR2 are MNHEY and SMNVEV (reference sequence). As for this clone: Its matching antigen is unknown.

V usage is TRBV27 and J usage is TRBJ1-2; the match to TRBD1 covers 7 bases. This receptor was obtained from a female patient aged 50-60 years who had an allogeneic stem cell transplant from an unrelated donor, so the T cells may come from the graft donor. Some clones in this sample may be carry-over from other donors' samples. This specimen consisted of peripheral blood mononuclear cells, obtained 100 days after allogeneic stem cell transplant. CDR3 bases: TGTGCCAGCACCTTAACAGGGGACTATGGCTACACCTTC. As protein: CASTLTGDYGYTF.